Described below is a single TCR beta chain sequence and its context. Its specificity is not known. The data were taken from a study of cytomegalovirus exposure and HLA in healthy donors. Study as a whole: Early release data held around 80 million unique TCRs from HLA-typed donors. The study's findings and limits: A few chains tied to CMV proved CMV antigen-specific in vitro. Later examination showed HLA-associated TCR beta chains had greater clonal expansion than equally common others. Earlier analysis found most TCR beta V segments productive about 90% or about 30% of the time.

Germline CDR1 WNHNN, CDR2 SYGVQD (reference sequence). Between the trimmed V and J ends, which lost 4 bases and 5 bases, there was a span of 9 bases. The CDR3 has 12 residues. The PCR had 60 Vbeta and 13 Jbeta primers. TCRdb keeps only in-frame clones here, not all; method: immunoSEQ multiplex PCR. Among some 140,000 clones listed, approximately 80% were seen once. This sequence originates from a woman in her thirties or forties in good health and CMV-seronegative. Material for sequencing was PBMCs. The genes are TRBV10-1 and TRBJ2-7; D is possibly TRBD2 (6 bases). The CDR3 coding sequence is TGCGCCAGCAGTGGCGGCGGGAACGAGCAGTACTTC. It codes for CASSGGGNEQYF.